This TCR beta chain was obtained from a study of blood T cell repertoires in COVID-19. V was pared by 5 bases and J by 4 bases, with 7 bases of the junction left unmatched. This CDR3 is built from 14 residues. From germline, CDR1 is KGHSH and CDR2 LQKENI. Per the authors' pipeline: Amplification from reference gene primers served as the basis for estimated nucleated cell counts. TCRdb's table, derived via immunoSEQ multiplex PCR, lists solely in-frame clones and lacks some. V, J and clone size derive from that table, while D and trimming were established from the DNA sequence. The sample shows about 91,000 clones, approximately 77% of them seen only once.

The receptor was derived from a woman aged 80 or older with acute or convalescent COVID-19. Sequencing was carried out using peripheral blood. The chain combines TRBV18 with TRBJ1-2, with 7 bases lining up with TRBD1. The CDR3 loop is CASSIVRDSYGYTF. The DNA of the CDR3 is TGTGCCAGCTCAATCGTCCGGGACAGCTATGGCTACACCTTC.